This T cell receptor beta chain derives from a study of cytomegalovirus exposure and HLA in healthy donors. General observations from the study: Several top significant clusters appeared, in a later analysis, to be linked to common viral pathogens. In a later analysis, most CMV-associated TCR beta chains appeared HLA-restricted. Rarity marked most TCR sequences, yet some public TCRs occurred in many donors.

CDR3 length: 16 residues. V shed 3 bases, J shed 4 bases, and the junction held 12 bases outside the gene matches. The germline CDR1 and CDR2 sequences are MNHEY and SMNVEV (reference sequence). The sample holds one count of this clone. The antigen is unknown. This PCR relied on a set of 60 Vbeta primers and 13 Jbeta primers. TCRdb keeps only in-frame clones here, not all; method: immunoSEQ multiplex PCR. The repertoire includes 150,000 or so clones, roughly 84% of them detected once, and about 2.4% sits in the top ten. This chain links TRBV27 with TRBJ2-7; 7 positions match TRBD1. The source is a woman younger than 30 in good health and CMV-seronegative. The sequenced sample was PBMCs. CDR3 sequence: CASSLESGTVLYEQYF. As DNA, the CDR3 is TGTGCCAGCAGTTTGGAATCCGGGACAGTTCTTTACGAGCAGTACTTC.